This TCR beta chain originates from a study of CD8+ T cells in alopecia areata. Sequencing templates came from extracted RNA that was reverse transcribed into cDNA. Clones were sequenced by immunoSEQ multiplex PCR, and TCRdb holds only the in-frame ones, with some missing. The sample comprises 200,000 to 250,000 clones, about 58% of which are singletons, and about 1.4% rests with the top ten. Treatment denoted: oral pan-JAK inhibitor, 5-10 mg twice daily. CDR3 length: 14 amino acids. Germline CDR1 reads SGHVS; CDR2 reads FQNEAQ. Trimming took 3 bases from V and 7 from J, leaving 12 bases between them.

The chain couples TRBV7-8 to TRBJ1-4, with D possibly TRBD1 on 6 matching bases. This TCR derives from a human donor with alopecia areata. The sample was CD4+ T cells sorted from blood, taken at week 4, from a patient treated with tofacitinib. The CDR3 is CASSLRAGVEKLFF. The CDR3 region has the DNA TGTGCCAGCAGCTTGAGGGCAGGGGTTGAAAAACTGTTTTTT.